This T cell receptor (beta chain) was sequenced during a study of blood T cell repertoires in COVID-19. With 1 base removed from V and 0 bases from J, the gap between germline ends came to 6 bases. This CDR3 region has 15 residues. The germline V gene encodes CDR1 MNHNS and CDR2 SASEGT. The data were produced by immunoSEQ multiplex PCR, yet TCRdb's version contains in-frame clones alone and is incomplete. The repertoire holds 130,000 to 150,000 clones, with 88% as singletons. The TCR was taken from a human donor in a cohort sampled during active COVID-19. V is TRBV6-1 and J is TRBJ2-2, with D possibly matching TRBD1 (6 bases). Sequencing input: peripheral blood. The CDR3 bases are TGTGCCAGCAGTGAAGGGACAGCGAACACCGGGGAGCTGTTTTTT. Residues: CASSEGTANTGELFF.